This is a list of T cell receptor beta chains from one sample in a study of long-term antiretroviral therapy in people with HIV. Assay used: immunoSEQ multiplex PCR; TCRdb lists only in-frame clones, some missing. The data show 20,000 to 25,000 clones, with roughly 80% seen just once and 10% to 12% held by the top ten. Sequencing was performed on unsorted PBMCs, taken 1.1 years before starting antiretroviral therapy. These receptors were taken from a woman between 35 and 50 years old with HIV. CDR3s include the opening cysteine and the closing phenylalanine or tryptophan. The D gene is left open where the match is weak. Clone size is shown for a subset of rows, as once, few, many or a class of expanded clone.

CASSPFSGINEKLFF	TGTGCCAGCTCACCATTCTCGGGCATCAATGAAAAACTGTTTTTT	NA	NA	TRBV18	TRBJ1-4
CASSLESNEQFF	TGTGCCAGCAGCTTAGAAAGCAATGAGCAGTTCTTC	NA	NA	TRBV11-3	TRBJ2-1
CASSPGHNFYEQYF	TGTGCCAGCAGCCCGGGACACAACTTCTACGAGCAGTACTTC	NA	NA	TRBV7-9	TRBJ2-7
CASSAGQPQETQYF	TGTGCCAGCAGCGCGGGACAGCCCCAAGAGACCCAGTACTTC	TRBD1	NA	TRBV9	TRBJ2-5
CASSPEPGQGLYGYTF	TGTGCCAGCAGTCCAGAACCGGGACAGGGACTCTATGGCTACACCTTC	TRBD1	once	TRBV27	TRBJ1-2
CASSSIGTGLNTEAFF	TGTGCCAGCAGCTCTATTGGGACAGGGCTAAACACTGAAGCTTTCTTT	TRBD1	NA	TRBV7-9	TRBJ1-1
CASSFTGSGVWEKLFF	TGTGCCAGCAGTTTTACCGGTTCCGGAGTCTGGGAAAAACTGTTTTTT	NA	NA	TRBV7-9	TRBJ1-4
CASSVGSGTANSPLHF	TGTGCCAGCAGCGTAGGTTCAGGGACCGCAAATTCACCCCTCCACTTT	NA	few	TRBV9	TRBJ1-6
CASSYPSDSGANVLTF	TGTGCCAGCAGTTACCCGAGCGACTCTGGGGCCAACGTCCTGACTTTC	NA	NA	TRBV6-5	TRBJ2-6
CASSHPSANQETQYF	TGTGCCAGCAGCCATCCCTCGGCAAACCAAGAGACCCAGTACTTC	NA	NA	TRBV13	TRBJ2-5
CASSLAGGHRSGNTIYF	TGTGCCAGCAGCTTGGCCGGAGGGCATCGCTCTGGAAACACCATATATTTT	NA	NA	TRBV5-4	TRBJ1-3
CASRSQGEGTEAFF	TGTGCCAGCAGGTCACAGGGGGAGGGCACTGAAGCTTTCTTT	TRBD1	NA	TRBV2	TRBJ1-1
CASSFADRGYGYTF	TGTGCCAGCAGCTTTGCGGACAGGGGTTATGGCTACACCTTC	TRBD1	NA	TRBV7-8	TRBJ1-2
CASKRDSNQPQHF	TGTGCCAGCAAACGGGATAGCAATCAGCCCCAGCATTTT	NA	few	TRBV2	TRBJ1-5
CASTRGGGTDTQYF	TGTGCCAGCACCAGGGGGGGCGGCACAGATACGCAGTATTTT	NA	NA	TRBV7-8	TRBJ2-3
CASSSLGTGPYEQYF	TGTGCCAGCAGCTCTCTCGGGACAGGGCCCTACGAGCAGTACTTC	TRBD1	NA	TRBV7-2	TRBJ2-7
CASSLDRGVAPQHF	TGTGCCAGCAGCTTAGACAGGGGGGTCGCTCCCCAGCATTTT	TRBD1	NA	TRBV7-2	TRBJ1-5
CASSSRNSNQPQHF	TGTGCCAGTAGTAGTAGAAATAGCAATCAGCCCCAGCATTTT	NA	NA	TRBV19	TRBJ1-5
CASSREPEEQFF	TGCGCCAGCAGCCGTGAACCGGAGGAGCAGTTCTTC	NA	NA	TRBV5-1	TRBJ2-1
CASSSTDTQYF	TGTGCCAGCAGCTCCACAGATACGCAGTATTTT	NA	medium-sized	TRBV7-9	TRBJ2-3
CASSTGLSYEQYF	TGTGCCAGCAGTACTGGACTCTCCTACGAGCAGTACTTC	NA	few	TRBV6-1	TRBJ2-7
CASSLKGGGELFF	TGTGCCAGCAGCTTGAAGGGCGGAGGGGAGCTGTTTTTT	NA	NA	TRBV7-2	TRBJ2-2
CASSLWQNYGYTF	TGTGCCAGCAGTTTGTGGCAGAACTATGGCTACACCTTC	NA	NA	TRBV28	TRBJ1-2
CASSVRSGGPFGELFF	TGTGCCAGCAGCGTAAGATCTGGGGGCCCCTTCGGGGAGCTGTTTTTT	NA	NA	TRBV9	TRBJ2-2
CASTLSGRVEYEQYF	TGTGCCAGCACCCTTAGCGGGAGGGTTGAGTACGAGCAGTACTTC	TRBD2	NA	TRBV7-9	TRBJ2-7
CASSVLGGAGNTIYF	TGTGCCAGCAGCGTATTGGGAGGAGCGGGAAACACCATATATTTT	NA	NA	TRBV11-3	TRBJ1-3
CASSSGLAESSGANVLTF	TGTGCCAGCAGCTCTGGACTAGCGGAGAGCTCTGGGGCCAACGTCCTGACTTTC	TRBD2	NA	TRBV7-8	TRBJ2-6
CASSRTGPYEQYF	TGTGCCAGCAGTAGGACAGGGCCCTACGAGCAGTACTTC	TRBD1	few	TRBV2	TRBJ2-7
CASSQGLAGTDTQYF	TGTGCCAGCAGCCAGGGACTAGCGGGCACAGATACGCAGTATTTT	TRBD2	NA	TRBV7-9	TRBJ2-3
CAWSGGGGFNYGYTF	TGTGCCTGGAGCGGGGGTGGGGGGTTTAACTATGGCTACACCTTC	NA	NA	TRBV30	TRBJ1-2
CASSIDGMRETQYF	TGTGCCAGTAGTATTGACGGGATGAGAGAGACCCAGTACTTC	NA	NA	TRBV19	TRBJ2-5
CAISEVAGRQPQHF	TGTGCCATCAGTGAAGTGGCAGGGCGTCAGCCCCAGCATTTT	NA	NA	TRBV10-3	TRBJ1-5
CASSFSKTQPQHF	TGTGCCAGCAGTTTTTCGAAAACTCAGCCCCAGCATTTT	NA	NA	TRBV4-2	TRBJ1-5
CASSEPGSYGYTF	TGTGCCAGCAGTGAACCGGGAAGTTATGGCTACACCTTC	NA	NA	TRBV6-1	TRBJ1-2
CASSVDPGFYGYTF	TGTGCCAGCAGCGTAGATCCAGGGTTTTATGGCTACACCTTC	NA	NA	TRBV9	TRBJ1-2
CASRAETDTQYF	TGCGCCAGCAGAGCAGAGACAGATACGCAGTATTTT	NA	NA	TRBV5-1	TRBJ2-3
CASSLSIANEKLFF	TGTGCCAGCAGCTTATCCATCGCTAATGAAAAACTGTTTTTT	NA	NA	TRBV7-2	TRBJ1-4
CASSEFGDSNQPQHF	TGTGCCAGCAGTGAATTTGGGGACAGCAATCAGCCCCAGCATTTT	NA	NA	TRBV2	TRBJ1-5
CASSQENRVTEAFF	TGCGCCAGCAGCCAGGAGAACAGGGTCACTGAAGCTTTCTTT	NA	few	TRBV4-1	TRBJ1-1
CASHSFGGYYEQYF	TGTGCCAGCCATAGCTTCGGCGGGTACTACGAGCAGTACTTC	NA	NA	TRBV5-6	TRBJ2-7
CASSLEGQGGKLFF	TGTGCCAGCAGCCTCGAGGGACAGGGGGGAAAACTGTTTTTT	TRBD1	NA	TRBV11-2	TRBJ1-4
CASSVMRDTEAFF	TGTGCCAGCAGCGTAATGAGAGACACTGAAGCTTTCTTT	NA	NA	TRBV9	TRBJ1-1
CASSPLTRVPNTEAFF	TGTGCCAGCAGTCCCTTGACGCGAGTCCCGAACACTGAAGCTTTCTTT	NA	NA	TRBV27	TRBJ1-1
CASSHFSTGANQPQHF	TGCGCCAGCAGTCATTTCTCGACAGGGGCAAATCAGCCCCAGCATTTT	TRBD1	NA	TRBV23-1	TRBJ1-5
CASSSGTALASTGELFF	TGCGCCAGCAGCTCCGGGACAGCCCTCGCGTCGACGGGGGAGCTGTTTTTT	TRBD1	once	TRBV10-1	TRBJ2-2
CASSRALNRQEDGYTF	TGTGCCAGCAGTAGAGCCCTTAATCGACAGGAGGATGGCTACACCTTC	NA	NA	TRBV13	TRBJ1-2
CASSIGRGNEQFF	TGTGCCAGTAGTATAGGCAGGGGCAATGAGCAGTTCTTC	NA	few	TRBV19	TRBJ2-1
CASTESRTRSYEQYF	TGCGCCAGCACCGAATCCAGGACACGCTCCTACGAGCAGTACTTC	NA	NA	TRBV10-2	TRBJ2-7
CASSDRGRTYEQYF	TGTGCCAGCAGTGATCGAGGCAGAACCTACGAGCAGTACTTC	NA	NA	TRBV6-1	TRBJ2-7
CASRLGQGVGAFF	TGCGCCAGCAGATTGGGACAGGGGGTTGGTGCTTTCTTT	TRBD1	NA	TRBV5-1	TRBJ1-1
CATILQADTEAFF	TGTGCCACCATCCTACAGGCTGACACTGAAGCTTTCTTT	NA	NA	TRBV2	TRBJ1-1
CASSLTGGEKLFF	TGTGCCAGCAGTTTAACCGGGGGGGAAAAACTGTTTTTT	NA	NA	TRBV27	TRBJ1-4
CASSPTSGSSYEQYF	TGCGCCAGCAGCCCGACTAGCGGGTCCTCCTACGAGCAGTACTTC	TRBD2	NA	TRBV5-1	TRBJ2-7
CASSEMGLAGETQYF	TGTGCCAGCAGTGAGATGGGACTAGCTGGAGAGACCCAGTACTTC	TRBD2	NA	TRBV6-4	TRBJ2-5
CASSPIQQETQYF	TGTGCCAGCTCACCAATACAACAAGAGACCCAGTACTTC	NA	NA	TRBV18	TRBJ2-5
CASSQDGFYGYTF	TGTGCCAGCAGTCAAGACGGGTTCTATGGCTACACCTTC	NA	once	TRBV11-2	TRBJ1-2
CASSRRTGGGTEAFF	TGTGCCAGCAGCCGACGGACAGGGGGCGGCACTGAAGCTTTCTTT	TRBD1	few	TRBV11-3	TRBJ1-1
CASSPSGQPYEQYF	TGCGCCAGCAGCCCCTCCGGACAGCCCTACGAGCAGTACTTC	NA	NA	TRBV5-1	TRBJ2-7
CASSLGGALQETQYF	TGTGCCAGCAGCTTAGGAGGGGCCCTTCAAGAGACCCAGTACTTC	NA	NA	TRBV11-3	TRBJ2-5
CASSARAGSDYGYTF	TGCGCCAGCAGCGCCAGGGCAGGGAGCGACTATGGCTACACCTTC	NA	NA	TRBV5-1	TRBJ1-2